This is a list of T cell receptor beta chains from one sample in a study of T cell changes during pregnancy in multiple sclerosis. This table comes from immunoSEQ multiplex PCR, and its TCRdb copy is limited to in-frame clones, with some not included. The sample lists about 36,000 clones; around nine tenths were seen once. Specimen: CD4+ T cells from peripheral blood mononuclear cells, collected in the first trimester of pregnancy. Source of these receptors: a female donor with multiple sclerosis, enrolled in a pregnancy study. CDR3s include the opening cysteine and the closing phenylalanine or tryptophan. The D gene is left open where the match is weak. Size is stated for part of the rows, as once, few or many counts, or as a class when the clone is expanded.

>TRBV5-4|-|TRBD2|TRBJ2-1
CASSLVRGGGAFGEQFF
TGTGCCAGCAGCTTGGTGCGAGGCGGGGGGGCCTTCGGTGAGCAGTTCTTC
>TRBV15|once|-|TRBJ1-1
CATSRDMSVSSEAFF
TGTGCCACCAGCAGAGATATGAGCGTAAGCTCTGAAGCTTTCTTT
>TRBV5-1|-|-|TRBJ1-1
CASSLGTTSVTEAFF
TGCGCCAGCAGCTTGGGGACAACCTCTGTCACTGAAGCTTTCTTT
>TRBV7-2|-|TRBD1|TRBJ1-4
CASSLQTGAGEKLFF
TGTGCCAGCAGCCTACAGACAGGGGCGGGTGAAAAACTGTTTTTT
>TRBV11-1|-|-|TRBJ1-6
CASSQEGGDSPLHF
TGTGCCAGCAGCCAAGAGGGGGGGGATTCACCCCTCCACTTT
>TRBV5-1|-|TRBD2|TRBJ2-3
CASSFAALAGYRTDTQYF
TGCGCCAGCAGCTTTGCTGCACTAGCGGGCTACCGCACAGATACGCAGTATTTT
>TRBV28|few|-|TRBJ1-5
CASSAVSRNQPQHF
TGTGCCAGCAGTGCCGTAAGCCGCAATCAGCCCCAGCATTTT
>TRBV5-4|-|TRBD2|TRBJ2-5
CASSLGTSGGFQETQYF
TGTGCCAGCAGCCTCGGGACTAGCGGGGGGTTCCAAGAGACCCAGTACTTC
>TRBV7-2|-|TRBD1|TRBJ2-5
CASSKDRGGETQYF
TGTGCCAGCAGCAAGGACAGGGGAGGGGAGACCCAGTACTTC
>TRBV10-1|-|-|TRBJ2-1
CASRADRVKGGSYNEQFF
TGCGCCAGCAGGGCTGACAGAGTCAAGGGCGGCTCCTACAATGAGCAGTTCTTC
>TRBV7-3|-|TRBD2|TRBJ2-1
CASSSNGLAGGPPRDNEQFF
TGTGCCAGCAGCTCCAACGGACTAGCGGGAGGCCCCCCCCGGGACAATGAGCAGTTCTTC
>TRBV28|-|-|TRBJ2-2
CASRLGMAGELFF
TGTGCCAGCAGATTGGGCATGGCCGGGGAGCTGTTTTTT
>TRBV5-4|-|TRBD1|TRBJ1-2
CASSLGGTGGLEGYTF
TGTGCCAGCAGCTTGGGGGGGACAGGGGGCCTGGAGGGCTACACCTTC
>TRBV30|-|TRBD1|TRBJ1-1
CAWSVQGTGHTEAFF
TGTGCCTGGAGTGTACAGGGGACAGGGCACACTGAAGCTTTCTTT
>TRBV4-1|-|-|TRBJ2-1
CASSQDLDSGTPQFF
TGCGCCAGCAGCCAAGATCTGGACTCCGGGACTCCGCAGTTCTTC
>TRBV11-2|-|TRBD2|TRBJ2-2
CASSLRFGSGVTGELFF
TGTGCCAGCAGCTTAAGATTTGGTAGCGGGGTCACCGGGGAGCTGTTTTTT
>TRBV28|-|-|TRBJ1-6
CASSPDRLENSPLHF
TGTGCCAGCAGTCCCGACAGACTTGAGAATTCACCCCTCCACTTT
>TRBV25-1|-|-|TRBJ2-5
CASSVPGRVETQYF
TGTGCCAGCAGTGTTCCGGGCAGGGTTGAGACCCAGTACTTC
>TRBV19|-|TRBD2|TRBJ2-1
CASSIGRTSGRTSYNEQFF
TGTGCCAGTAGTATAGGCCGGACTAGCGGGAGAACGTCCTACAATGAGCAGTTCTTC
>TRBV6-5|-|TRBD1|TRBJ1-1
CASSRGQGTEAFF
TGTGCCAGCAGTAGAGGACAGGGGACTGAAGCTTTCTTT
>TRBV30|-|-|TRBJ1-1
CAWSLAGNTEAFF
TGTGCCTGGAGCTTGGCAGGGAACACTGAAGCTTTCTTT
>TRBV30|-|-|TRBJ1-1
CAWSPQVNTEAFF
TGTGCCTGGAGCCCCCAGGTGAACACTGAAGCTTTCTTT
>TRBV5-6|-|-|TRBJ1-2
CASSLGGNFNYGYTF
TGTGCCAGCAGCTTGGGAGGGAACTTCAACTATGGCTACACCTTC
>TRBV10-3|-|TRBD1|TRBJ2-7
CAISPTGEYEQYF
TGTGCCATCAGTCCGACAGGGGAATACGAGCAGTACTTC
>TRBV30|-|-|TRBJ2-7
CARSITGSYEQYF
TGTGCCCGGAGTATTACAGGGAGCTACGAGCAGTACTTC
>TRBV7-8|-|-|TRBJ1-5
CASSPSTDFFSNQPQHF
TGTGCCAGCAGCCCGTCGACAGACTTCTTTAGCAATCAGCCCCAGCATTTT
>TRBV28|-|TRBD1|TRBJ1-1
CASSLPQGAGTEAFF
TGTGCCAGCAGCCTTCCGCAGGGGGCGGGGACTGAAGCTTTCTTT